Listed below are T cell receptor beta chains from one sample, sequenced in a study of T-cell memory formation after mild COVID-19. TCRdb analysed the 5' RACE reads with MiXCR anew, one entry per CDR3 protein. The table lists about 45,000 distinct CDR3 sequences, 8.5% to 10% of them singletons. Sequenced material: PBMCs or a T cell subset sorted from them (not recorded which). The receptor source for this set is an adult woman who had mild COVID-19 (a few samples of this study predate the infection). Cell type and time point are not known. Each CDR3 is given with its conserved first and last residue. The D gene is left open where the match is weak. A row's size may be missing; if present it is once, few, many or a size class.

clone size,J gene,D gene,V gene,CDR3 protein,CDR3 DNA
-,TRBJ1-2,-,TRBV29-1,CSVEGTSDFPYGYTF,TGCAGCGTTGAAGGGACGTCCGACTTTCCCTATGGCTACACCTTC
many,TRBJ2-3,-,TRBV29-1,CSVGARRGTDTQYF,TGCAGCGTTGGGGCCCGCAGGGGCACAGATACGCAGTATTTT
many,TRBJ2-4,-,TRBV2,CASRTRGEPTKNIQYF,TGTGCCAGCAGAACCAGGGGCGAACCTACCAAAAACATTCAGTACTTC
many,TRBJ2-7,-,TRBV5-6,CASSYGSYEQYF,TGTGCCAGCAGCTATGGATCCTACGAGCAGTACTTC
-,TRBJ2-7,TRBD2,TRBV28,CASSPQGLAGGSSYEQYF,TGTGCCAGCAGTCCGCAGGGACTAGCGGGAGGGTCCTCCTACGAGCAGTACTTC
many,TRBJ2-1,TRBD1,TRBV30,CAWRRTGGSYNEQFF,TGTGCCTGGAGGAGGACAGGGGGCTCCTACAATGAGCAGTTCTTC
-,TRBJ2-7,TRBD1,TRBV20-1,CSARILRDRSYEQYF,TGCAGTGCTAGAATCCTACGGGACAGGTCGTACGAGCAGTACTTC
-,TRBJ1-1,-,TRBV7-2,CASSLARGVNTEAFF,TGTGCCAGCAGCTTAGCGAGGGGTGTGAACACTGAAGCTTTCTTT
-,TRBJ1-1,-,TRBV5-1,CASSAGLGFPEAFF,TGCGCCAGCAGCGCAGGGCTTGGATTCCCTGAAGCTTTCTTT
many,TRBJ2-1,-,TRBV5-1,CASSLNGGSYNEQFF,TGCGCCAGCAGCTTGAATGGGGGCTCCTACAATGAGCAGTTCTTC
many,TRBJ2-2,-,TRBV5-1,CASSFTGRDLNTGELFF,TGCGCCAGCAGCTTCACGGGCAGAGATTTGAACACCGGGGAGCTGTTTTTT
-,TRBJ2-5,-,TRBV6-2/TRBV6-3,CASNWGRKETQYF,TGTGCCAGCAATTGGGGGCGGAAAGAGACCCAGTACTTC
many,TRBJ2-7,-,TRBV11-3,CASSLDPGTSSYEQYF,TGTGCCAGCAGCTTAGATCCGGGTACGAGCTCCTACGAGCAGTACTTC
many,TRBJ2-4,TRBD1,TRBV12-3/TRBV12-4,CASSSLPRDRLRNIQYF,TGTGCCAGCAGTTCCCTTCCTCGGGACAGGTTACGGAACATTCAGTACTTC
-,TRBJ1-2,-,TRBV20-1,CSAKDNLYGYTF,TGCAGTGCCAAGGACAACCTCTATGGCTACACCTTC
-,TRBJ2-7,TRBD2,TRBV6-2/TRBV6-3,CASRGSSGGSAEQYF,TGTGCCAGCAGAGGATCTAGCGGGGGGAGTGCCGAGCAGTACTTC
few,TRBJ1-4,-,TRBV7-9,CASSADEKLFF,TGTGCCAGCAGCGCGGATGAAAAACTGTTTTTT
-,TRBJ1-6,-,TRBV20-1,CSARDAGYRVRSPLHF,TGCAGTGCTAGAGATGCGGGGTACAGGGTTCGTTCACCCCTCCACTTT
-,TRBJ2-7,TRBD1,TRBV20-1,CSARDPPPWTGYEQYF,TGCAGTGCTAGAGATCCGCCTCCTTGGACAGGCTACGAGCAGTACTTC
-,TRBJ1-6,TRBD1,TRBV6-5,CASSFRTGGQNSPLHF,TGTGCCAGCAGTTTTCGGACAGGGGGCCAGAACTCACCCCTCCACTTT
-,TRBJ2-7,-,TRBV6-5,CASSKTFSYEQYF,TGTGCCAGCAGTAAGACATTTTCCTACGAGCAGTACTTC
-,TRBJ2-2,-,TRBV19,CASSIDSRRTGTSRELFF,TGTGCCAGTAGTATAGACTCGCGGAGGACTGGGACATCGCGGGAGCTGTTTTTT